Sequencing of this T cell receptor (beta chain) was carried out in a study of cytomegalovirus exposure and HLA in healthy donors. Study results and limitations: The authors confirmed in vitro that three CMV-associated chains were specific for CMV antigens.

Donors showed nominal health when sampled, although they likely had unrecorded immune exposures. On this clone itself: Its antigen remains unknown.

Germline V gives CDR1 SGHNT, CDR2 YYREEE (reference sequence). The CDR3 contains 17 residues. V shed 1 base and J 0 bases; nucleotides not matched to a gene: 4. A multiplex PCR was run with 60 Vbeta primers and 13 Jbeta primers. TCRdb keeps only in-frame clones here, not all; method: immunoSEQ multiplex PCR. The sample lists 150,000 to 200,000 clones, about 85% seen once, with more than 1.5% in the top ten. Material: PBMCs. The chain recombines TRBV5-4 with TRBJ1-6, with 7 bases matching TRBD1. This TCR was recovered from a man younger than 35 in good health and CMV-seronegative. CDR3 nucleotide sequence: TGTGCCAGCAGCTTGAACAGGGGCGGCTCCTATAATTCACCCCTCCACTTT. Protein: CASSLNRGGSYNSPLHF.